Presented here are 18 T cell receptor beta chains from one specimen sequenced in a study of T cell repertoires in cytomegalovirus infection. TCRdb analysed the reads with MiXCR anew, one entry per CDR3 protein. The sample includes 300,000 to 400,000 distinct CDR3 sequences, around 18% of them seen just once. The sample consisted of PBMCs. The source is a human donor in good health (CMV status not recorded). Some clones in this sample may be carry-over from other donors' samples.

CDR3 DNA: TGTGCCACCAGTGATTTGAAGGGTACAGATACGCAGTATTTT. Encoded protein: CATSDLKGTDTQYF. The chain carries TRBV24-1 and TRBJ2-3; D is unresolved. Deletions cut 0 bases from V and 3 bases from J, with 6 bases between. Germline V CDR1 and CDR2: KGHDR, SFDVKD. The CDR3 is 14 amino acids.

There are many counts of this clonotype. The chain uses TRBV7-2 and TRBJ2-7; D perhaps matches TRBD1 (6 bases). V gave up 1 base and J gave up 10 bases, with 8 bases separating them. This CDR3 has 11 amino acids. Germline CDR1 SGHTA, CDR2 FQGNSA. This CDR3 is CASSLGTAQYF. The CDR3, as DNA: TGTGCCAGCAGCTTAGGGACAGCACAGTACTTC. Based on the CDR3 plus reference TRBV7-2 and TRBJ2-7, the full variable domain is GAGVSQSPSNKVTEKGKDVELRCDPISGHTALYWYRQSLGQGLEFLIYFQGNSAPDKSGLPSDRFSAERTGGSVSTLTIQRTQQEDSAVYLCASSLGTAQYFGPGTRLTVT.

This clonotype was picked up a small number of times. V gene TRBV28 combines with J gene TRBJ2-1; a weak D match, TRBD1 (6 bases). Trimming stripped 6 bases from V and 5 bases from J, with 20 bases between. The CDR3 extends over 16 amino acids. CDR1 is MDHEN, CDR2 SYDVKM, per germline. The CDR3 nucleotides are TGTGCCAGCAGAGATAACAGGGCCACTGGTAACAATGAGCAGTTCTTC. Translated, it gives CASRDNRATGNNEQFF.

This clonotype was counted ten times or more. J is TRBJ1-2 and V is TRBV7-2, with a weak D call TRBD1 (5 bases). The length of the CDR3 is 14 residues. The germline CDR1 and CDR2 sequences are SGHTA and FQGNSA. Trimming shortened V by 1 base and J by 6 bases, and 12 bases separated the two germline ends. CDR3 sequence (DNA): TGTGCCAGCAGCTTAGGCAGGGAGACGGATGGCTACACCTTC. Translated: CASSLGRETDGYTF.

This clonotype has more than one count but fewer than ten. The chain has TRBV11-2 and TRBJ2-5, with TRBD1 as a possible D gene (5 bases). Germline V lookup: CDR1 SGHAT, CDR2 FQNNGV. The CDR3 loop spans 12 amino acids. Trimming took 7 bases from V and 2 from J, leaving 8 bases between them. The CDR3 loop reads CASKGAQETQYF. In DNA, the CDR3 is TGTGCCAGCAAAGGGGCGCAAGAGACCCAGTACTTC.

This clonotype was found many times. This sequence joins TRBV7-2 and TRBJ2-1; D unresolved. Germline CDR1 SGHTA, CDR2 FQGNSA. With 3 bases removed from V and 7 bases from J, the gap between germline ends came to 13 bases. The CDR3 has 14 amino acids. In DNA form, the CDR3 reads TGTGCCAGCAGCTTTGGGTTTCGAGGAAATGAGCAGTTCTTC. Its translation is CASSFGFRGNEQFF.

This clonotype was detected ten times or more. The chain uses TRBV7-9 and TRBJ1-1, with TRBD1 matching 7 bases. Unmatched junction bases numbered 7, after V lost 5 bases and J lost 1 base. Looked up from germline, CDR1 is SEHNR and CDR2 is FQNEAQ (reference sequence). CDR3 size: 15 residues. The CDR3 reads CASSLRDRPNTEAFF. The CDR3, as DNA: TGTGCCAGCAGCCTGCGGGACAGACCGAACACTGAAGCTTTCTTT.

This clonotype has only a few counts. The CDR3 loop reads CASSPTRDLYGYTF. The CDR3 nucleotides are TGTGCCAGTAGTCCGACCCGGGACCTCTATGGCTACACCTTC. The V and J genes are TRBV19 and TRBJ1-2; possible D gene TRBD1, 5 bases. Germline CDR1 reads LNHDA; CDR2 reads SQIVND (reference sequence). The CDR3 extends over 14 amino acids. V lost 5 bases to trimming and J lost 4 bases, with 14 bases between them.

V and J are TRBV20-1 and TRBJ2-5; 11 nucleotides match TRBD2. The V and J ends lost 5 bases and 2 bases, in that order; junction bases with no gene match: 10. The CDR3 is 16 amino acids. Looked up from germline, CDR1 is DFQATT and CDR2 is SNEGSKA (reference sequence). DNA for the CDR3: TGCAGTGCTCCCCCCATGACTAGCGGGGTACAAGAGACCCAGTACTTC. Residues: CSAPPMTSGVQETQYF.

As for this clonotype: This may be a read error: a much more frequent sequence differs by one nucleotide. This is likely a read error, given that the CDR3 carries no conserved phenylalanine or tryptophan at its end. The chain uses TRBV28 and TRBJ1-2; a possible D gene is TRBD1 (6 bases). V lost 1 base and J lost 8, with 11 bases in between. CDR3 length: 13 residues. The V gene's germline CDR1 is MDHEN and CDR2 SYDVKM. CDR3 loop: CASSLSGAGGYTY. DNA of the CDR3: TGTGCCAGCAGTTTATCGGGGGCCGGAGGCTACACCTAC.

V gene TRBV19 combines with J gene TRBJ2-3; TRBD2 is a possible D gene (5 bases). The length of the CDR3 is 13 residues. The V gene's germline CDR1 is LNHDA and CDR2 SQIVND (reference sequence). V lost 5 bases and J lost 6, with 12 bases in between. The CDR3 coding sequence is TGTGCCAGTAGTGCCCAACGGAGGGATACGCAGTATTTT. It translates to CASSAQRRDTQYF.

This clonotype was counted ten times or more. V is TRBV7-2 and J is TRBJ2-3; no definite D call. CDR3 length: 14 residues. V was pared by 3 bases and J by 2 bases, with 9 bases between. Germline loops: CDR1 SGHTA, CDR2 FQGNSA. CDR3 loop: CASSFQENTDTQYF. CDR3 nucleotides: TGTGCCAGCAGCTTCCAGGAGAACACAGATACGCAGTATTTT. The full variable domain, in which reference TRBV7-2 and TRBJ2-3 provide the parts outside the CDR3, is GAGVSQSPSNKVTEKGKDVELRCDPISGHTALYWYRQSLGQGLEFLIYFQGNSAPDKSGLPSDRFSAERTGGSVSTLTIQRTQQEDSAVYLCASSFQENTDTQYFGPGTRLTVL.

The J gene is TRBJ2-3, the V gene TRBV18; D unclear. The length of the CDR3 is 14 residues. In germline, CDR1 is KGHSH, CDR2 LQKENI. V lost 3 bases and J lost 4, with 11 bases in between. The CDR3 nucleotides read TGTGCCAGCTCACCCGGACGACCTGCAGATACGCAGTATTTT. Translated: CASSPGRPADTQYF.

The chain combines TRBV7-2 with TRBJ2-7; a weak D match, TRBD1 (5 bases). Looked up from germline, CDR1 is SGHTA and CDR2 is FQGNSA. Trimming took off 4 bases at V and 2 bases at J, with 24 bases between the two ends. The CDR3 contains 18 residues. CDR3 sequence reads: CASSSKTCGTIRAYEQYF. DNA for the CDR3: TGTGCCAGCAGCTCGAAGACTTGCGGAACGATCAGGGCCTACGAGCAGTACTTC. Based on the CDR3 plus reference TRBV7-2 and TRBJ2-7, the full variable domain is GAGVSQSPSNKVTEKGKDVELRCDPISGHTALYWYRQSLGQGLEFLIYFQGNSAPDKSGLPSDRFSAERTGGSVSTLTIQRTQQEDSAVYLCASSSKTCGTIRAYEQYFGPGTRLTVT.

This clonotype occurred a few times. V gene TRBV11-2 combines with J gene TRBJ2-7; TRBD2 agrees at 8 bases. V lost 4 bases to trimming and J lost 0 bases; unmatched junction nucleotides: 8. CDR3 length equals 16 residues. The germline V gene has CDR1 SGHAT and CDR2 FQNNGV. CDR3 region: CASSWGLAGRSYEQYF. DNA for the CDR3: TGTGCCAGCAGCTGGGGGTTAGCGGGACGCTCCTACGAGCAGTACTTC.

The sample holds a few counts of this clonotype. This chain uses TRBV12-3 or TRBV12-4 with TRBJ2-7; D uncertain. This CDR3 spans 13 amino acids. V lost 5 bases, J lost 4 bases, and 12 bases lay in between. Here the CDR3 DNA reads TGTGCCAGCAGTCCCCTCGACCGGTACGAGCAGTACTTC. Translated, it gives CASSPLDRYEQYF.

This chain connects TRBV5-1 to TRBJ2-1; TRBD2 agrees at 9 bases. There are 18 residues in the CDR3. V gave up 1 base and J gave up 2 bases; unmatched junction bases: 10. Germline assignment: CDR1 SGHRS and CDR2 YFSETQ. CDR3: CASSLRAVSGGPYNEQFF. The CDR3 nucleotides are TGCGCCAGCAGCTTGCGCGCGGTTAGCGGGGGCCCCTACAATGAGCAGTTCTTC.

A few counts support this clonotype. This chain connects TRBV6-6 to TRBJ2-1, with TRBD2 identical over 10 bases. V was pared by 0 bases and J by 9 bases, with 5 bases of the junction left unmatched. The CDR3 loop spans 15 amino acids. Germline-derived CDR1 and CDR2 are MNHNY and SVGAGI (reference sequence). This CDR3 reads CASSYSLAGSSEQFF. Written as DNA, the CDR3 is TGTGCCAGCAGTTACTCACTAGCGGGATCGAGTGAGCAGTTCTTC.